This entry is about one T cell receptor (beta chain). Its antigen is currently not known. No much larger clone exists at a distance of one base, and base qualities are not known. Genomic DNA was extracted from sorted cells for sequencing of the TCRbeta CDR3 region. The immunoSEQ Assay was used for sequencing of TCRbeta CDR3 regions. Held by TCRdb, this immuneACCESS table contains in-frame sequences only and omits some clones. Under half of the omission traces to an unresolved V gene where checked; the cause of the rest is unknown. Across this sample there are about 48,000 clones, with around 85% seen only once. The ten largest clones capture around 1.1% of the sample. The data stem from a study of OX40 agonist ivuxolimab in advanced cancers. In the study overall: Ivuxolimab was a fully human IgG2 agonistic monoclonal antibody targeting the costimulatory receptor OX40 (CD134). The paper covers the monotherapy dose-escalation part of the phase I ivuxolimab trial, which included N ≈ 54 patients. A male proportion of roughly 80% and a mean age of approximately 61 years, ranging from roughly 20 to 80, were recorded for the dose-escalation cohort. Of the approximately 50 dose-escalation patients, hepatocellular carcinoma was present in approximately 20, melanoma in around 15, renal cell carcinoma in 9 and head and neck cancer in 9. Intravenous ivuxolimab was administered to patients every 2 weeks at six dose levels: 0.01, 0.1, 0.3, 1.5, 3 and 10 mg/kg. Partial responses occurred in three dose-escalation patients: two with cutaneous melanoma and one with hepatocellular carcinoma. Patients were allowed to have had prior anti-PD-1, anti-PD-L1 or anti-CTLA-4 therapy, and approximately 37% of the dose-escalation patients had been treated with checkpoint inhibitors. Peripheral TCRbeta sequencing was intended to test whether TCR sequence diversity was altered and clonal T-cell expansion was caused by ivuxolimab.

Patients with a history of autoimmune disease or receiving systemic immunosuppression were excluded from the trial. In every dose cohort, peripheral blood was drawn for TCR sequencing at baseline, cycle 4 day 1, and cycle 7 day 1. The samples were taken from a phase I, first-in-human, multicenter, open-label dose-escalation trial of ivuxolimab. The trial enrolled adults with locally advanced or metastatic head and neck squamous cell, hepatocellular, melanoma or renal cell carcinoma. CD4+ and CD8+ T cells were sorted separately from peripheral blood before TCR sequencing. The investigation overall reported the following: In the 0.1-3.0 mg/kg groups, partial responders had among the lowest normalized peripheral clonal expansion, particularly in CD8+ T cells. On average, CD8+ T cells showed more expanded clones than CD4+ T cells after ivuxolimab. At doses of 0.1 to 3.0 mg/kg, clonal expansion of both CD4+ and CD8+ blood T cells was observed from baseline to week 6. Antigen specificity was not determined for the clonally expanded peripheral T cells. Low levels of normalized T-cell clonal expansion were also seen in some nonresponding patients.

From the cysteine up to the phenylalanine, the CDR3 has a length of 14 residues. Only CDR3 DNA is held: 42 bases, read in frame from base 1. Deletion took 4 bases off V and 7 bases off J, with a span of 14 bases between the germline ends. Looking up the germline V gene (reference sequence) yields CDR1 LNHNV and CDR2 YYDKDF. This sequence originates from an adult with an advanced solid tumor such as melanoma, head and neck, liver or kidney cancer. The V and J genes are TRBV15 and TRBJ2-1; the D gene is perhaps TRBD2, on 5 matching bases. Sequences were derived from CD4+ or CD8+ T cells sorted from blood, sampled in a trial of the OX40 agonist ivuxolimab. The bases read TGTGCCACCAGCAACGTGCTAGCAGCTAATGAGCAGTTCTTC. This encodes CATSNVLAANEQFF.